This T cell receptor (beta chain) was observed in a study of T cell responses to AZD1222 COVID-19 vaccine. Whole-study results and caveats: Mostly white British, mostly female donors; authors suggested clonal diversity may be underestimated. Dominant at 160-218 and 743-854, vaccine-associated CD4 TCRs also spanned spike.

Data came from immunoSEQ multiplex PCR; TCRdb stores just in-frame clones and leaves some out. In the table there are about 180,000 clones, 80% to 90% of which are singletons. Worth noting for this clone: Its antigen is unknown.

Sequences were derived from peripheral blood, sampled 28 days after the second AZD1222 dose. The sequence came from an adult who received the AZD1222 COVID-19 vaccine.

DNA for the CDR3: TGTGCCACCAGCAGAGATCCGGCGACAGGGTATGGCTACACCTTC. Protein sequence: CATSRDPATGYGYTF. The rearrangement uses TRBV15 and TRBJ1-2, with 7 bases that match TRBD1. The trim removed 0 bases at V and 5 bases at J, leaving 6 bases unmatched. This CDR3 is 15 amino acids long. CDR1 is LNHNV, CDR2 YYDKDF, per germline (reference sequence).